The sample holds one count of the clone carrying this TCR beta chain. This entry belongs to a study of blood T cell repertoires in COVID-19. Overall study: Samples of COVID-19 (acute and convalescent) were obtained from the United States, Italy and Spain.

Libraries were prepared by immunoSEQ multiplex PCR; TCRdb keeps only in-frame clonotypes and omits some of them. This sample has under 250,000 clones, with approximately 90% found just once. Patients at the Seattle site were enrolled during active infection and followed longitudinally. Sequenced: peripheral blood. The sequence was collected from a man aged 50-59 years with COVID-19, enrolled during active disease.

CDR3 sequence reads: CASSEGAWTEAFF. CDR3 in DNA: TGTGCCAGCAGTGAAGGGGCTTGGACTGAAGCTTTCTTT. The chain combines TRBV25-1 with TRBJ1-1; TRBD1 might be the D (5 bases). V gave up 2 bases and J gave up 5 bases, with 9 bases separating them. Germline CDR1 MGHDK, CDR2 SYGVNS. The CDR3 runs to 13 residues.